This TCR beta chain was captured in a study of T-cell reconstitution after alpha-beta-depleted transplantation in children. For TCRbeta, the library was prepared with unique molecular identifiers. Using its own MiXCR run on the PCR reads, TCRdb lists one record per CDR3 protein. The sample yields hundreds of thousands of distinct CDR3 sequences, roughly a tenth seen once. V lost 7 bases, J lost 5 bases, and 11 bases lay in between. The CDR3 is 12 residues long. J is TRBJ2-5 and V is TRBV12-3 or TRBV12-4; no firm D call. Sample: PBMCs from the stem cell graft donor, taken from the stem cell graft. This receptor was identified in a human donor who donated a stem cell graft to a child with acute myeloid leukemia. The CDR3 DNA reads TGTGCCAGCACTCTAGGGAAGGAGACCCAGTACTTC. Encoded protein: CASTLGKETQYF.